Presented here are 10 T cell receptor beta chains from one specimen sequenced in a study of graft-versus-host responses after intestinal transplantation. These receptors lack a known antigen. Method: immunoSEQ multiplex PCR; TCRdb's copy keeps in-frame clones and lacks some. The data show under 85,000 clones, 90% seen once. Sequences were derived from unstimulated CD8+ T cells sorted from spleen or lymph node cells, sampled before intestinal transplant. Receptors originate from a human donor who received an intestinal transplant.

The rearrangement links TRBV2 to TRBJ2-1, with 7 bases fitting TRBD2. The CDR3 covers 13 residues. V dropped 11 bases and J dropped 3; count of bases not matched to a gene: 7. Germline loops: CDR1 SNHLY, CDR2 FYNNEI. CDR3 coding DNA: TGTGCCCAGCGGACTAGTGGCTACAATGAGCAGTTCTTC. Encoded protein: CAQRTSGYNEQFF.

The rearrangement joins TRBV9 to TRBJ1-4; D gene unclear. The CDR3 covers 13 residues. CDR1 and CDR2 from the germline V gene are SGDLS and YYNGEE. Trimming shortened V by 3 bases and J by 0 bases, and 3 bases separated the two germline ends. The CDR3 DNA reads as TGTGCCAGCAGCGGAGCAACTAATGAAAAACTGTTTTTT. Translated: CASSGATNEKLFF.

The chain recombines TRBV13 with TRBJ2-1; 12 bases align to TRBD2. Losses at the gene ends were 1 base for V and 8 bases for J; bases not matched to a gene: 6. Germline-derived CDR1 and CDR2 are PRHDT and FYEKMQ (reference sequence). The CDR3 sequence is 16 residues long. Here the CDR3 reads CASSLVRTSGAHEQFF. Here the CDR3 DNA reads TGTGCCAGCAGCTTAGTCAGGACTAGCGGGGCCCATGAGCAGTTCTTC.

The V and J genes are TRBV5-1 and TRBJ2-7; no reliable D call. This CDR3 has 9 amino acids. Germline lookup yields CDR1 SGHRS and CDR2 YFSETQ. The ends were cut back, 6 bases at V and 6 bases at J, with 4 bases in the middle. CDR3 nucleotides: TGCGCCAGCATCGGCGAGCAGTACTTC. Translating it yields CASIGEQYF.

This CDR3 reads CASSIAGGPYEQYF. CDR3 nucleotide sequence: TGTGCCAGCAGCATAGCGGGGGGGCCCTACGAGCAGTACTTC. The J gene is TRBJ2-7, the V gene TRBV6-1; TRBD2 agrees at 11 bases. J was trimmed by 2 bases and V by 6 bases; bases with no gene match: 3. This CDR3 is built from 14 residues. Germline lookup yields CDR1 MNHNS and CDR2 SASEGT.

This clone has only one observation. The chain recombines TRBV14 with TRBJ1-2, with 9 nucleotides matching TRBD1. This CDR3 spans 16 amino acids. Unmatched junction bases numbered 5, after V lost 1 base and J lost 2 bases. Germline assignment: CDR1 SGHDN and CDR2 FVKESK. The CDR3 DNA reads TGTGCCAGCAGCCAAGCCGGGACAGGGCCGAACTATGGCTACACCTTC. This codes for CASSQAGTGPNYGYTF.

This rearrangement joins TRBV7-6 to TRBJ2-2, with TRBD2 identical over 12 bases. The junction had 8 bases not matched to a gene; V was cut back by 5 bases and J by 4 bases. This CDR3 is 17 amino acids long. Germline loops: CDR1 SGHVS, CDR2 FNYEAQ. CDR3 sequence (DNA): TGTGCCAGCAGCCCACCCGCTAGCGGGGGGGGCACCGGGGAGCTGTTTTTT. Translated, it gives CASSPPASGGGTGELFF.

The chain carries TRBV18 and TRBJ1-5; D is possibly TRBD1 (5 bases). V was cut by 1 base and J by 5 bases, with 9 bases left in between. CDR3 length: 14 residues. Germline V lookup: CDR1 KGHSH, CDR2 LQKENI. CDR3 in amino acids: CASSPQGNYQPQHF. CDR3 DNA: TGTGCCAGCTCACCACAGGGGAACTATCAGCCCCAGCATTTT.

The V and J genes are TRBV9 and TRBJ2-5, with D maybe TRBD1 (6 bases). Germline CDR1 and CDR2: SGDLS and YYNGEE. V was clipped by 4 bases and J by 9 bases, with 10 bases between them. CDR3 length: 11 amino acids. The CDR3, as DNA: TGTGCCAGCAGCCCAGGGGTGGCCCAGTACTTC. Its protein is CASSPGVAQYF.

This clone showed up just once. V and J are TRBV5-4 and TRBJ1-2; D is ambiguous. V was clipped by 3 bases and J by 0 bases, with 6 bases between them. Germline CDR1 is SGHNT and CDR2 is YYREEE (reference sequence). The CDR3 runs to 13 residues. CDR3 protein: CASSWETNYGYTF. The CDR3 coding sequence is TGTGCCAGCAGCTGGGAGACTAACTATGGCTACACCTTC. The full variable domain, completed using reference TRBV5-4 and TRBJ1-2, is ETGVTQSPTHLIKTRGQQVTLRCSSQSGHNTVSWYQQALGQGPQFIFQYYREEENGRGNFPPRFSGLQFPNYSSELNVNALELDDSALYLCASSWETNYGYTFGSGTRLTVV.